A single sample is the source of the 9 T cell receptor beta chains below, sequenced in a study of blood T cell repertoires in COVID-19. This table comes from immunoSEQ multiplex PCR, and its TCRdb copy is limited to in-frame clones, with some not included. Among roughly 70,000 clones listed, more than 90% were seen once. Sequencing used peripheral blood. Receptors were obtained from a human donor with active COVID-19. The donor label of this sample is uncertain.

The V gene is TRBV19, the J gene TRBJ2-7; the D gene is possibly TRBD1 (5 bases). The CDR3 sequence is 13 residues long. The V gene lost 4 bases and the J gene lost 2 bases, with 9 bases spanning the gap. Germline-derived CDR1 and CDR2 are LNHDA and SQIVND (reference sequence). CDR3: CASSNRPPYEQYF. The DNA of the CDR3 is TGTGCCAGTAGTAACAGGCCCCCCTACGAGCAGTACTTC.

V is TRBV7-8 and J is TRBJ1-1; perhaps TRBD1 as D (6 bases). V was pared by 1 base and J by 0 bases, with 12 bases between. The V gene's germline CDR1 is SGHVS and CDR2 FQNEAQ. This CDR3 is 16 amino acids long. The CDR3 DNA reads TGTGCCAGCAGCTTAGGTGACAGGACGGTGAACACTGAAGCTTTCTTT. Residues: CASSLGDRTVNTEAFF.

The J gene is TRBJ2-7, the V gene TRBV15; 8 bases agree with TRBD2. The V gene's germline CDR1 is LNHNV and CDR2 YYDKDF (reference sequence). V lost 1 base and J lost 5; bases outside the gene matches: 7. The CDR3 totals 15 residues. The CDR3 DNA sequence: TGTGCCACCAGCAGAGGTAGCGGGAATCAGGACGAGCAGTACTTC. Translation: CATSRGSGNQDEQYF.

The J gene is TRBJ2-7, the V gene TRBV6-5, with 9 bases lining up with TRBD1. Germline V gene lookup returns CDR1 MNHEY and CDR2 SVGAGI. The V segment lost 2 bases and the J segment 4 bases; nucleotides outside the gene matches: 9. This CDR3 spans 16 amino acids. The CDR3 region has the DNA TGTGCCAGCAGTTACCAAACCCCGGGACAGGGATACGAGCAGTACTTC. It encodes CASSYQTPGQGYEQYF.

V is TRBV6-1 and J is TRBJ1-5, with TRBD1 matching over 10 bases. V gave up 4 bases and J gave up 1 base; unmatched junction bases: 4. Germline assignment: CDR1 MNHNS and CDR2 SASEGT. The length of the CDR3 is 16 residues. The CDR3 here is CASSARDRGSNQPQHF. CDR3 DNA: TGTGCCAGCAGTGCCCGGGACAGGGGAAGCAATCAGCCCCAGCATTTT.

The chain combines TRBV28 with TRBJ1-2; D is undetermined. Germline CDR1 and CDR2: MDHEN and SYDVKM. Trimming left V 6 bases short and J 7 bases short, with 18 bases between. CDR3 length: 14 residues. CDR3 bases: TGTGCCAGCAGCTCTAGACCCCCGGGGTCTGGCTACACCTTC. Amino acids: CASSSRPPGSGYTF.

The gene calls are TRBV7-7 and TRBJ2-6; 7 nucleotides line up with TRBD1. Germline trimming cut 1 base from V and 0 bases from J; bases unmatched to any gene: 0. This CDR3 has 16 residues. Per germline, CDR1 SSHAT and CDR2 FNYEAQ (reference sequence). DNA for the CDR3: TGTGCCAGCAGCTTAGGACAGGGCTCTGGGGCCAACGTCCTGACTTTC. The encoded protein is CASSLGQGSGANVLTF. Together with reference TRBV7-7 and TRBJ2-6, the CDR3 gives the full variable domain: GAGVSQSPRYKVTKRGQDVTLRCDPISSHATLYWYQQALGQGPEFLTYFNYEAQPDKSGLPSDRFSAERPEGSISTLTIQRTEQRDSAMYRCASSLGQGSGANVLTFGAGSRLTVL.

This rearrangement joins TRBV1 to TRBJ1-5; TRBD1 was called by the table and not checked on the DNA. TRBV1 is labeled a pseudogene. The CDR3 totals 18 residues. The CDR3 nucleotides read TGCACCAGCAGCCCCCAAGGTGGGGGACAGGGGTGCAATCAGCCCCAGCATTTT. Protein product: CTSSPQGGGQGCNQPQHF.

This clone has only one observation. V and J are TRBV9 and TRBJ2-1; D perhaps matches TRBD2 (5 bases). V was shortened by 2 bases and J by 6 bases, with 18 bases between the two germline ends. The CDR3 has 16 amino acids. Germline values: CDR1 SGDLS, CDR2 YYNGEE. The CDR3 region is CASSVDPSGLLNEQFF. For the CDR3, the DNA is TGTGCCAGCAGCGTGGACCCCTCTGGACTCCTCAATGAGCAGTTCTTC.